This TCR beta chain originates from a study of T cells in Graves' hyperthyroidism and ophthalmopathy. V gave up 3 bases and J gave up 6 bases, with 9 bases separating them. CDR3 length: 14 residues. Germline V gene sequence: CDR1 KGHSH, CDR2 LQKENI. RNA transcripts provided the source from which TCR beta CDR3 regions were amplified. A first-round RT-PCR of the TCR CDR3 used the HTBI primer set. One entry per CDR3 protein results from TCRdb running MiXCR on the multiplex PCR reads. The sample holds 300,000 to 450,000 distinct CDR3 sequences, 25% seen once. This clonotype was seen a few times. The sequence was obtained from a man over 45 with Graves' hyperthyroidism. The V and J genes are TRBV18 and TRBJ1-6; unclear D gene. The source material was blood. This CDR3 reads CASSPTAPNSPLHF. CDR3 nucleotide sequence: TGTGCCAGCTCACCGACGGCCCCTAATTCACCCCTCCACTTT.